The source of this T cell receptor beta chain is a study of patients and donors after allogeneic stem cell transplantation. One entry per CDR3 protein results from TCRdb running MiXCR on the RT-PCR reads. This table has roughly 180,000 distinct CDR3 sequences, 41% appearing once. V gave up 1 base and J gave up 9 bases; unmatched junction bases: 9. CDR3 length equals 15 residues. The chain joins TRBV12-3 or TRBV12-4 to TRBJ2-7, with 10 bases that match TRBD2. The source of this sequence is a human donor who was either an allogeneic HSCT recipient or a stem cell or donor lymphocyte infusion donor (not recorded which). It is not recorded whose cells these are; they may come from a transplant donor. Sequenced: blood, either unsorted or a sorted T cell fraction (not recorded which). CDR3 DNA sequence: TGTGCCAGCAGTTTAGGCCTAGCGGGAGACTTCGGGCAGTACTTC. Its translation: CASSLGLAGDFGQYF.